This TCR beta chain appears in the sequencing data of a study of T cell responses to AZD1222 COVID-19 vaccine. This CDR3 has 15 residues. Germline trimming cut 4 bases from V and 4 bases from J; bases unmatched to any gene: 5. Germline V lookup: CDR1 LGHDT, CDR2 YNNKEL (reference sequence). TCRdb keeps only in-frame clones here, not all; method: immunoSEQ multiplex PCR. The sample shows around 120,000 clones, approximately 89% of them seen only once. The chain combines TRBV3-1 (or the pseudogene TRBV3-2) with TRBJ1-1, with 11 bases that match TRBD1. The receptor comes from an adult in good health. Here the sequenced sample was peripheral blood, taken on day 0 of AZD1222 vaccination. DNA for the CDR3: TGTGCCAGCAGCCCTGGTGGGACAGGGGGCACTGAAGCTTTCTTT. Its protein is CASSPGGTGGTEAFF.